This TCR beta chain was captured in a study of T cells in localized non-small cell lung cancer (dated by TCRdb to about 2020). At the level of the whole study: The study examined T cell repertoires in a few hundred patients with early-stage NSCLC and compared tumors with uninvolved tumor-adjacent lungs. The cohort comprised under 250 treatment-naïve NSCLC patients with resected, localized lung tumors. The mean age of the NSCLC patients was 60 to 85 years, with 130 or so men and around 99 women. Broad study findings and their caveats: Because multi-region sequencing of the tumors was not done, intratumor heterogeneity could not be ruled out. Longer overall survival was associated with higher T cell density in blood, whereas shorter survival was associated with higher clonality in adjacent lung. Since the design was exploratory, TCR variables were selected using unadjusted p-values with no false-discovery rate correction. Uninvolved tumor-adjacent lung showed the highest T cell clonality, higher than tumor, which suggests more focused antigenic responses in the adjacent lung. Of the top 100 tumor clones, a median of about 53 were detected in paired uninvolved adjacent lung; around 30 were also among that lung's top 100.

At diagnosis, tumor, uninvolved tumor-adjacent lung and peripheral blood were collected and then preserved as a mix of FFPE and fresh-frozen material. For TCR repertoire profiling, the blood samples were analyzed as peripheral blood mononuclear cells. The immunoSEQ Assay was used to sequence TCR beta CDR3 regions from DNA. The study's processing was this. To compute T cell density, TCR beta template counts were normalized to usable DNA, which was estimated by amplifying housekeeping genes. Using the preseqR package, richness was estimated by extrapolating to 120,000 templates for tissue samples and 400,000 templates for PBMC samples. Clonality was calculated as one minus Pielou's evenness. Differential abundance testing on productive amino-acid clonotypes, with a minimum total count of 5 and an alpha of 0.1, was used to identify tissue-enriched TCRs. Repertoire overlap between compartments was quantified with the Jaccard Index and Morisita Overlap Index. GLIPH grouped TCR beta CDR3s together with public tetramer-defined viral CDR3s, and a viral motif had to include at least three viral sequences and show V-gene enrichment. TCRdb carries this immuneACCESS record with in-frame sequences only. Its versions omit some clonotypes, under half of them owing to an unresolved V gene in the studies checked, with the rest unexplained. The V and J calls and clone size are taken from that table; D and trimming were inferred from the DNA. This sample is represented by fewer than 35,000 clones; roughly 90% of them were singletons. The top ten clonotypes cover about 17% of the sample.

Comments on this clone: Its target antigen remains unknown. No quality values exist for individual bases; no much larger clone is one base distant.

The CDR3 measures 15 amino acids from cysteine to phenylalanine. The only DNA kept is the CDR3, 45 bases in frame from the first base. According to the germline V gene, CDR1 reads ENHRY and CDR2 reads SYGVKD. Sequencing was performed on peripheral blood mononuclear cells, taken before any cancer treatment. The TCR was taken from a man aged 40-75 years with stage III lung adenocarcinoma. The chain uses TRBV10-3 and TRBJ2-7; no D gene is confidently identified. The CDR3: CATRNGERSSYEQYF. The sequenced DNA: TGTGCGACCCGCAATGGGGAAAGAAGCTCCTACGAGCAGTACTTC.